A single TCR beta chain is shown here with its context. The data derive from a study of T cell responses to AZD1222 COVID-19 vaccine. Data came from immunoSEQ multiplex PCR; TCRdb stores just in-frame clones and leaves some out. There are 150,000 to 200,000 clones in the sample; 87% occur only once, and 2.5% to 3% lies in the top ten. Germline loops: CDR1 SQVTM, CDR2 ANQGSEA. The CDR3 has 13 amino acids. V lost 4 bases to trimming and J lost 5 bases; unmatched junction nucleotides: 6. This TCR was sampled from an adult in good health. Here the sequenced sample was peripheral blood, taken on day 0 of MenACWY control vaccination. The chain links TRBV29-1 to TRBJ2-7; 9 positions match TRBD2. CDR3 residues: CSVALAGTHEQYF. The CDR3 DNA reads TGCAGCGTTGCCCTAGCGGGAACCCACGAGCAGTACTTC.